Listed here are 19 T cell receptor beta chains from one sample, sequenced in a study of human T cells and chemical hapten exposure (TCRdb year 2021). The library relied on RACE. The sequencer listed for this sample is NextSeq 500. The public reads were reprocessed in TCRdb via fastp at Q25 and MiXCR, keeping in-frame beta chains. Each record represents a unique CDR3 protein, reported with the most common genes and DNA among its rows. The sample data list 150,000 to 200,000 distinct CDR3 sequences, and around 24% of these were observed just once. The ten largest clones add up to under 8.5% of the sample. What this sample's time point label stands for: patch test 1, 2 weeks after DPC sensitization. Sample treatment or condition, as interpreted from the label and publication: therapeutic diphenylcyclopropenone sensitization with weekly scalp DPC. This specimen was whole blood, taken in connection with sensitization to the hapten diphenylcyclopropenone (DPC). The source is a woman aged 45-59 years with alopecia areata. Some clones in this sample may be carry-over from other donors' samples.

V usage is TRBV12-3 or TRBV12-4 and J usage is TRBJ2-3; D gene uncertain. The CDR3 contains 12 residues. The V gene lost 6 bases and the J gene lost 7 bases, with 11 bases spanning the gap. The CDR3 DNA sequence: TGTGCCAGCAGCCCGGCCTATTATACGCAGTATTTT. Its translation is CASSPAYYTQYF.

The chain couples TRBV12-3 or TRBV12-4 to TRBJ2-2; possibly TRBD2 for D (5 bases). V lost 5 bases and J lost 4, with 11 bases in between. The CDR3 length is 14 residues. The CDR3 DNA sequence: TGTGCCAGCAGTGTACTAGGGAGCACCGGGGAGCTGTTTTTT. It specifies CASSVLGSTGELFF.

The sample holds a few counts of this clonotype. This chain joins TRBV6-2 or TRBV6-3 and TRBJ2-1; D remains ambiguous. CDR1 and CDR2 (germline): MNHEY, SVGEGT. The CDR3 loop spans 11 amino acids. V gave up 0 bases and J gave up 10 bases, with 4 bases separating them. CDR3 DNA: TGTGCCAGCAGTTACTCACAGGAGCAGTTCTTC. Translation gives CASSYSQEQFF.

This rearrangement joins TRBV10-3 to TRBJ2-3; D is undetermined. The CDR3 runs 12 residues. Germline CDR1 ENHRY, CDR2 SYGVKD. Trimming took off 4 bases at V and 6 bases at J, with 8 bases between the two ends. CDR3 loop: CAISGVADTQYF. In DNA form, the CDR3 reads TGTGCCATCAGTGGGGTAGCCGATACGCAGTATTTT.

This clonotype was counted only a few times. J is TRBJ2-1 and V is TRBV3-1, with 10 bases lining up with TRBD2. Germline V gene sequence: CDR1 LGHDT, CDR2 YNNKEL (reference sequence). Trimming at V came to 4 bases and at J to 5 bases, leaving 8 bases not matched to a gene. The CDR3 length is 16 residues. The CDR3 nucleotides are TGTGCCAGCAGCCCCCTAGCGGGAGTTAGGAACAATGAGCAGTTCTTC. It specifies CASSPLAGVRNNEQFF.

V and J are TRBV20-1 and TRBJ1-6, with TRBD1 as a possible D gene (5 bases). V was clipped by 6 bases and J by 10 bases, with 25 bases between them. The germline V gene has CDR1 DFQATT and CDR2 SNEGSKA (reference sequence). The CDR3 length is 16 residues. CDR3 loop: CSAFKVPGGEKSPLHF. The CDR3 DNA reads TGCAGTGCCTTCAAGGTTCCCGGGGGAGAAAAATCACCCCTCCACTTT.

The rearrangement joins TRBV20-1 to TRBJ2-7; 7 bases map to TRBD1. In germline, CDR1 is DFQATT, CDR2 SNEGSKA (reference sequence). The CDR3 sequence is 13 residues long. J gave up 0 bases and V 6 bases, and 5 bases lay outside the gene matches. CDR3 in DNA: TGCAGTGCGCACAGGGGCCACTCCTACGAGCAGTACTTC. Encoded protein: CSAHRGHSYEQYF.

This clonotype was observed a few times. This rearrangement joins TRBV29-1 to TRBJ2-1, with 7 positions matching TRBD2. Germline V lookup: CDR1 SQVTM, CDR2 ANQGSEA. V lost 4 bases to trimming and J lost 4 bases; unmatched junction nucleotides: 7. The length of the CDR3 is 14 residues. Here the CDR3 DNA reads TGCAGCGTTGGTTTTCAGGGAGGGTACAATGAGCAGTTCTTC. This codes for CSVGFQGGYNEQFF.

The V call is TRBV10-3, the J call TRBJ1-1; tentative D call: TRBD1 (5 bases). Trimming shortened V by 8 bases and J by 1 base, and 17 bases separated the two germline ends. Germline loops: CDR1 ENHRY, CDR2 SYGVKD. The CDR3 sequence is 15 residues long. The CDR3 here is CAIGDPGRENTEAFF. The CDR3 DNA sequence: TGTGCCATCGGGGACCCCGGCAGAGAGAACACTGAAGCTTTCTTT.

This clonotype was counted a few times. This sequence joins TRBV29-1 and TRBJ2-1; 9 bases map to TRBD1. CDR3 length equals 13 residues. Germline lookup yields CDR1 SQVTM and CDR2 ANQGSEA. V gave up 7 bases and J gave up 9 bases; unmatched junction bases: 10. The CDR3 DNA sequence: TGCAGCGCTGAGGGACAGGGCAGACCTGAGCAGTTCTTC. It codes for CSAEGQGRPEQFF.

The genes are TRBV3-1 and TRBJ2-7, with D unresolved. Looked up from germline, CDR1 is LGHDT and CDR2 is YNNKEL (reference sequence). Deletions cut 2 bases from V and 4 bases from J, with 15 bases between. This CDR3 has 15 amino acids. CDR3 amino acids: CASSQSDLLRYEQYF. CDR3 coding DNA: TGTGCCAGCAGCCAATCCGACCTTCTTCGATACGAGCAGTACTTC.

The chain joins TRBV11-2 to TRBJ2-2; D not certain. V was cut by 5 bases and J by 1 base, with 11 bases left in between. Germline CDR1 reads SGHAT; CDR2 reads FQNNGV. The CDR3 runs 15 residues. The CDR3 DNA reads TGTGCCAGCAGCCCATCCAGGTTGAACACCGGGGAGCTGTTTTTT. Translating gives CASSPSRLNTGELFF. The complete variable domain, with remaining parts taken from reference TRBV11-2 and TRBJ2-2, reads EAGVAQSPRYKIIEKRQSVAFWCNPISGHATLYWYQQILGQGPKLLIQFQNNGVVDDSQLPKDRFSAERLKGVDSTLKIQPAKLEDSAVYLCASSPSRLNTGELFFGEGSRLTVL.

This chain joins TRBV11-2 and TRBJ1-2; a possible D gene is TRBD1 (6 bases). The CDR3 is 14 residues long. V was pared by 1 base and J by 7 bases, with 13 bases between. Germline loops: CDR1 SGHAT, CDR2 FQNNGV. The CDR3 DNA reads as TGTGCCAGCAGCTTAGCGTTGGGGGCTCCTGGCTACACCTTC. Amino acid sequence: CASSLALGAPGYTF.

The chain combines TRBV11-2 with TRBJ2-1, with 9 bases fitting TRBD2. Germline V gene lookup returns CDR1 SGHAT and CDR2 FQNNGV. V gave up 1 base and J gave up 8 bases; unmatched junction bases: 9. CDR3 length: 16 amino acids. The CDR3 sequence: CASSLVGPSGIHEQFF. The CDR3 nucleotides read TGTGCCAGCAGCTTAGTTGGTCCTAGCGGGATCCATGAGCAGTTCTTC.

J is TRBJ2-7 and V is TRBV20-1, with TRBD2 matching 9 bases. V gave up 2 bases and J gave up 7 bases; unmatched junction bases: 9. Germline lookup yields CDR1 DFQATT and CDR2 SNEGSKA (reference sequence). The CDR3 is 14 residues long. The CDR3 loop reads CSARWGSGSREQYF. DNA for the CDR3: TGCAGTGCTAGATGGGGTAGCGGGAGCCGTGAGCAGTACTTC.

This clonotype was detected a few times. The chain is built from TRBV7-9 and TRBJ1-1; 9 bases map to TRBD1. The V and J ends lost 5 bases and 2 bases, in that order; junction bases with no gene match: 9. The CDR3 has 16 residues. CDR1 and CDR2 (germline): SEHNR, FQNEAQ (reference sequence). The CDR3 is CASSPGATGGNTEAFF. For the CDR3, the DNA is TGTGCCAGCAGCCCAGGGGCTACAGGGGGCAACACTGAAGCTTTCTTT.

The J gene is TRBJ1-5, the V gene TRBV19, with D unresolved. Germline V lookup: CDR1 LNHDA, CDR2 SQIVND (reference sequence). The CDR3 spans 13 residues. V lost 4 bases and J 3 bases, leaving 7 bases between the germline ends. This chain's CDR3 is CASSTQLNQPQHF. CDR3 in DNA: TGTGCCAGTAGTACCCAGCTCAATCAGCCCCAGCATTTT.

This clonotype was seen at least ten times. The J gene is TRBJ2-1, the V gene TRBV11-2; D remains unclear. The CDR3 is 14 amino acids. Germline V gene lookup returns CDR1 SGHAT and CDR2 FQNNGV. Between the trimmed V and J ends, which lost 0 bases and 9 bases, there was a span of 12 bases. CDR3 protein: CASSLDRSPGEQFF. Written as DNA, the CDR3 is TGTGCCAGCAGCTTAGATCGCTCGCCCGGTGAGCAGTTCTTC.

This chain links TRBV20-1 with TRBJ1-1; D might be TRBD1 (5 bases). Trimming pared 2 bases from V and 2 bases from J, leaving 9 bases between. The germline V gene encodes CDR1 DFQATT and CDR2 SNEGSKA (reference sequence). The CDR3 spans 13 residues. This CDR3 is CSARPGRNTEAFF. The CDR3 coding sequence is TGCAGTGCTAGACCGGGACGTAACACTGAAGCTTTCTTT.